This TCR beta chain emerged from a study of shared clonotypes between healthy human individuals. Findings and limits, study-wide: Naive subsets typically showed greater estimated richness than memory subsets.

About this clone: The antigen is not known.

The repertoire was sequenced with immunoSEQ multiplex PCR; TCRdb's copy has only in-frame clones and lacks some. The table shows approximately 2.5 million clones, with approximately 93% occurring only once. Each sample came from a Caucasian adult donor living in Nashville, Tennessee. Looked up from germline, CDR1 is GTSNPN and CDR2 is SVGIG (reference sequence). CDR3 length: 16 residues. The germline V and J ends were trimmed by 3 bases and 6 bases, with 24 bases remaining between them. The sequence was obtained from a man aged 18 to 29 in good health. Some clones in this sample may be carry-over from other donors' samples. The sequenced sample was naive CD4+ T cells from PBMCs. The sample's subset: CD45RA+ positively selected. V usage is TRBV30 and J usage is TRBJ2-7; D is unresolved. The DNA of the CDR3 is TGTGCCTGGAGCCGACCTACGAAGGTCTGGCACGGCGAGCAGTACTTC. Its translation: CAWSRPTKVWHGEQYF.